These 21 T cell receptor beta chains were all obtained from the same sample, sequenced in a study of blood T cell repertoires in COVID-19. Using immunoSEQ multiplex PCR, the repertoire was profiled, and TCRdb retains in-frame clones only, with some absent. The sample carries approximately 350,000 clones, about 90% recorded once. Sequencing input: peripheral blood. These TCRs come from a woman between 65 and 79 years old with COVID-19, enrolled during active disease.

This clone was detected only once. This sequence joins TRBV2 and TRBJ2-5; D may be TRBD1 (6 bases). In germline, CDR1 is SNHLY, CDR2 FYNNEI. This CDR3 spans 11 amino acids. The CDR3 DNA reads TGTGCAACAGGGTTCCAAGAGACCCAGTACTTC. Translating gives CATGFQETQYF.

V usage is TRBV5-1 and J usage is TRBJ1-3, with 7 bases that match TRBD1. The CDR3 extends over 18 amino acids. Germline CDR1 reads SGHRS; CDR2 reads YFSETQ. V shed 2 bases, J shed 0 bases, and the junction held 11 bases outside the gene matches. The CDR3 DNA reads as TGCGCCAGCAGCTTACCGGCCGGGACAGAGAACTCTGGAAACACCATATATTTT. Protein product: CASSLPAGTENSGNTIYF.

The chain has TRBV28 and TRBJ2-3; 11 positions agree with TRBD2. Germline CDR1 and CDR2: MDHEN and SYDVKM. V lost 6 bases, J lost 1 base, and 12 bases stayed unmatched. This CDR3 is built from 18 residues. The CDR3 protein is CASSPTSLAGGGTDTQYF. The CDR3 coding sequence is TGTGCCAGCAGCCCTACAAGCCTAGCGGGGGGCGGCACAGATACGCAGTATTTT.

The J gene is TRBJ1-5, the V gene TRBV28, with 9 bases that match TRBD1. V was pared by 6 bases and J by 5 bases, with 14 bases of the junction left unmatched. The CDR3 sequence is 17 residues long. Germline CDR1 reads MDHEN; CDR2 reads SYDVKM. Here the CDR3 DNA reads TGTGCCAGCAGCTGGGGAGGGACAGGGCCTGCGTATCAGCCCCAGCATTTT. Its protein product is CASSWGGTGPAYQPQHF.

The chain is built from TRBV28 and TRBJ2-1; 8 nucleotides agree with TRBD2. The trim removed 7 bases at V and 3 bases at J, leaving 5 bases unmatched. Germline V gene lookup returns CDR1 MDHEN and CDR2 SYDVKM. This CDR3 contains 14 residues. CDR3 protein: CASTLSGGYNEQFF. The CDR3 region has the DNA TGTGCCAGCACCTTAAGCGGGGGCTACAATGAGCAGTTCTTC.

This chain links TRBV6-5 with TRBJ1-5, with 7 bases matching TRBD1. Trimming removed 5 bases from V and 2 bases from J; junction bases left unmatched: 3. Germline assignment: CDR1 MNHEY and CDR2 SVGAGI. The CDR3 runs 14 residues. CDR3 coding DNA: TGTGCCAGCAGTCGGGGGACAGGCAATCAGCCCCAGCATTTT. Amino acid sequence: CASSRGTGNQPQHF.

This clone was observed once. This CDR3 is also generated by other DNA sequences in the sample. The chain carries TRBV6-5 and TRBJ1-2, with 7 bases lining up with TRBD1. The CDR3 is made up of 14 amino acids. The V gene's germline CDR1 is MNHEY and CDR2 SVGAGI. V dropped 2 bases and J dropped 1; count of bases not matched to a gene: 1. CDR3 in amino acids: CASSYRDSNYGYTF. As DNA, the CDR3 is TGTGCCAGCAGTTACAGGGACAGTAACTATGGCTACACCTTC.

The chain has TRBV3-1 (or the pseudogene TRBV3-2) and TRBJ2-4; 8 bases agree with TRBD2. After removal of 4 bases from V and 7 bases from J, the junction contained 9 bases not matched to a gene. The CDR3 loop spans 15 amino acids. CDR1 LGHDT and CDR2 YNNKEL come from the germline V gene (reference sequence). The chain's CDR3 is CASSPPGLGFNIQYF. The DNA for the CDR3 is TGTGCCAGCAGCCCCCCGGGACTAGGGTTTAACATTCAGTACTTC.

The chain has TRBV27 and TRBJ2-1; D is uncertain. The length of the CDR3 is 12 residues. V lost 3 bases, J lost 9 bases, and 9 bases lay in between. Germline-derived CDR1 and CDR2 are MNHEY and SMNVEV (reference sequence). CDR3 amino acids: CASSFRGGEQFF. CDR3 DNA: TGTGCCAGCAGTTTCCGAGGTGGTGAGCAGTTCTTC.

The chain links TRBV19 to TRBJ1-1; 7 bases fit TRBD1. The CDR3 is 14 residues long. V gave up 6 bases and J gave up 1 base; unmatched junction bases: 5. CDR1 and CDR2 (germline): LNHDA, SQIVND (reference sequence). The CDR3 sequence is CASRPQGKNTEAFF. In DNA, the CDR3 is TGTGCCAGTAGGCCACAGGGGAAGAACACTGAAGCTTTCTTT.

The chain joins TRBV7-2 to TRBJ1-2, with 8 positions matching TRBD1. CDR3 length equals 14 residues. Germline V gene lookup returns CDR1 SGHTA and CDR2 FQGNSA. V gave up 5 bases and J gave up 7 bases; unmatched junction bases: 9. The CDR3 region has the DNA TGTGCCAGCAGCACGGGACAGGCCATGGGTGGCTACACCTTC. Translating it yields CASSTGQAMGGYTF.

CDR3 protein: CATSAELDRADGDTQYF. Here the CDR3 DNA reads TGTGCCACCAGTGCAGAGTTGGACAGGGCTGACGGAGATACGCAGTATTTT. V is TRBV24-1 and J is TRBJ2-3, with 8 bases that match TRBD1. J was trimmed by 5 bases and V by 5 bases; bases with no gene match: 14. CDR1 and CDR2 (germline): KGHDR, SFDVKD. The CDR3 extends over 17 amino acids.

In its sample, this clone was seen once. CDR3 loop: CASSSLGGNTEAFF. The CDR3 region has the DNA TGTGCCAGCAGCTCCCTAGGGGGGAACACTGAAGCTTTCTTT. The rearrangement joins TRBV7-2 to TRBJ1-1, with D possibly TRBD1 on 6 matching bases. V gave up 4 bases and J gave up 1 base, with 10 bases separating them. The CDR3 is 14 amino acids. Per the germline V gene, CDR1 is SGHTA and CDR2 is FQGNSA.

This clone appeared once. The chain uses TRBV18 and TRBJ1-2; no definite D call. V lost 0 bases, J lost 5 bases, and 7 bases lay in between. CDR1 and CDR2 (germline): KGHSH, LQKENI. This CDR3 has 13 residues. The CDR3 bases are TGTGCCAGCTCACCACCGGCGGGGTATGGCTACACCTTC. Translating it yields CASSPPAGYGYTF.

This clone was counted only a few times. The gene calls are TRBV5-8 and TRBJ2-3; weak D call: TRBD1 (6 bases). Trimming shortened V by 2 bases and J by 4 bases, and 8 bases separated the two germline ends. CDR1 SGHTS and CDR2 YDEGEE come from the germline V gene. This CDR3 region has 13 residues. The CDR3 nucleotides read TGTGCCAGCAGCTTCGGACAGCCAGATACGCAGTATTTT. Translated: CASSFGQPDTQYF.

The V call is TRBV12-5, the J call TRBJ2-2; 7 bases are a match to TRBD1. The CDR3 runs to 16 residues. CDR1 is LGHNT and CDR2 is FRNRAP in the germline V gene. The V segment lost 5 bases and the J segment 4 bases; nucleotides outside the gene matches: 10. CDR3 DNA sequence: TGTGCTAGTGGTGTCCGAGGGGGCGCTGGCACCGGGGAGCTGTTTTTT. Translation gives CASGVRGGAGTGELFF.

This chain uses TRBV29-1 with TRBJ1-1, with D unclear. V lost 4 bases and J lost 0, with 9 bases in between. The CDR3 is 13 amino acids. The germline CDR1 and CDR2 sequences are SQVTM and ANQGSEA. The CDR3: CSVGLSLNTEAFF. The CDR3 coding sequence is TGCAGCGTTGGTTTAAGCCTGAACACTGAAGCTTTCTTT.

The chain recombines TRBV12-5 with TRBJ2-7, with 8 bases that match TRBD1. CDR1 LGHNT and CDR2 FRNRAP come from the germline V gene. The V segment lost 0 bases and the J segment 2 bases; nucleotides outside the gene matches: 6. CDR3 length: 16 amino acids. The CDR3 sequence: CASGLVLVQGAYEQYF. CDR3 sequence (DNA): TGTGCTAGTGGTTTGGTACTAGTACAGGGGGCCTACGAGCAGTACTTC.

This clone came up once. This chain uses TRBV27 with TRBJ1-6; 9 bases line up with TRBD1. Unmatched junction bases numbered 6, after V lost 3 bases and J lost 6 bases. CDR3 size: 16 residues. Germline V CDR1 and CDR2: MNHEY, SMNVEV (reference sequence). CDR3 in amino acids: CASSLQTTGGNSPLHF. The CDR3 DNA follows: TGTGCCAGCAGTTTGCAAACGACAGGGGGTAATTCACCCCTCCACTTT.

V and J are TRBV4-2 and TRBJ1-2; 8 nucleotides agree with TRBD1. The CDR3 is 15 amino acids. Germline lookup yields CDR1 LGHNA and CDR2 YNFKEQ. After removal of 0 bases from V and 8 bases from J, the junction contained 8 bases not matched to a gene. Written as DNA, the CDR3 is TGTGCCAGCAGCCAAGATAGGGACAGGCCTCGAGGCTACACCTTC. Protein: CASSQDRDRPRGYTF.

The chain has TRBV5-1 and TRBJ2-3; a weak D match, TRBD2 (6 bases). Per germline, CDR1 SGHRS and CDR2 YFSETQ. V lost 0 bases and J lost 0, with 11 bases in between. The CDR3 has 16 residues. CDR3: CASSLEGGASTDTQYF. DNA for the CDR3: TGCGCCAGCAGCTTGGAAGGAGGGGCTAGCACAGATACGCAGTATTTT. The full variable domain, completed using reference TRBV5-1 and TRBJ2-3, is KAGVTQTPRYLIKTRGQQVTLSCSPISGHRSVSWYQQTPGQGLQFLFEYFSETQRNKGNFPGRFSGRQFSNSRSEMNVSTLELGDSALYLCASSLEGGASTDTQYFGPGTRLTVL.